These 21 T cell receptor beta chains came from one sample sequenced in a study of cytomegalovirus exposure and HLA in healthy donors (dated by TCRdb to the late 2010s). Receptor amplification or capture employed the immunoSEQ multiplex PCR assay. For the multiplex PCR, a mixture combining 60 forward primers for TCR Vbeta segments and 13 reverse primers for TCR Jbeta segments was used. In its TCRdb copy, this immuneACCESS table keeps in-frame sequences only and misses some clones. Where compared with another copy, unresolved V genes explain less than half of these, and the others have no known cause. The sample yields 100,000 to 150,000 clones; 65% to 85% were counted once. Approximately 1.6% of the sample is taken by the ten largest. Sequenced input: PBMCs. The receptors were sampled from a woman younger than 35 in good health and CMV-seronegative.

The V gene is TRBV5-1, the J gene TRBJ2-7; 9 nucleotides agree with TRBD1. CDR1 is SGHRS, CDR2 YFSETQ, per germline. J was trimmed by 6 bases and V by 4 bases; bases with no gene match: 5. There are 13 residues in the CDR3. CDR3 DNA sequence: TGCGCCAGCAGCCCCGGGACAGGGCTCGAGCAGTACTTC. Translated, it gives CASSPGTGLEQYF.

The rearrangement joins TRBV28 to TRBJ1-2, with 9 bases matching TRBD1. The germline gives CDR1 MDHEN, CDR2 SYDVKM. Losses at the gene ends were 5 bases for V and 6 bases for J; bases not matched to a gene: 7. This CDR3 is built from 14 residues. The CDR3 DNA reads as TGTGCCAGCAGTCCACAGGGGGCAAGTGATGGCTACACCTTC. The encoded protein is CASSPQGASDGYTF.

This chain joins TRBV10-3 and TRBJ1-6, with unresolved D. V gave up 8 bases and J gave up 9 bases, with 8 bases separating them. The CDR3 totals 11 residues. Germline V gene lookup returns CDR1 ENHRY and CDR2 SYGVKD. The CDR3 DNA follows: TGTGCCATCGGGGAGGGTTCACCCCTCCACTTT. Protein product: CAIGEGSPLHF.

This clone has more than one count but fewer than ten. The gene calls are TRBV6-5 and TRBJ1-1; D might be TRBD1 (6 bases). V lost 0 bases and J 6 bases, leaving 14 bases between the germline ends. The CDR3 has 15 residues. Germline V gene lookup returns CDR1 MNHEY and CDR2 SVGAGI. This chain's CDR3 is CASSYSLTGLAEAFF. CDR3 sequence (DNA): TGTGCCAGCAGTTACTCCCTAACAGGGTTAGCTGAAGCTTTCTTT.

The CDR3 nucleotides are TGTGCCAGCAGCTCTTTACTAGGGGGCAGTCCACCTTACGAGCAGTACTTC. This sequence encodes CASSSLLGGSPPYEQYF. The V call is TRBV7-9, the J call TRBJ2-7, with 7 nucleotides matching TRBD1. Germline V gives CDR1 SEHNR, CDR2 FQNEAQ (reference sequence). The CDR3 contains 17 residues. J gave up 4 bases and V 4 bases, and 16 bases lay outside the gene matches.

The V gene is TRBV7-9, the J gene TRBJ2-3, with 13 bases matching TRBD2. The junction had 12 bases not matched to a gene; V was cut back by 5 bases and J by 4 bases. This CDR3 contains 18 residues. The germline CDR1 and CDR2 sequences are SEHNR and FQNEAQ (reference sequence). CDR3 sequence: CASSPRRTSGRVSDTQYF. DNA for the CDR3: TGTGCCAGCAGCCCCCGCCGGACTAGCGGGAGAGTCTCAGATACGCAGTATTTT.

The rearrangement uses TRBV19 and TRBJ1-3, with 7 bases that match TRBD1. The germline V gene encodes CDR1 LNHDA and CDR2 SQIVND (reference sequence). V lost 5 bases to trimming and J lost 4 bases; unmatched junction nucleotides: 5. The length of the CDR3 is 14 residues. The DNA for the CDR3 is TGTGCCAGTAGTGCGGACAGGTCAGGAAACACCATATATTTT. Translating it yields CASSADRSGNTIYF. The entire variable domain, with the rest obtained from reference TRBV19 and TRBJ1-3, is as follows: DGGITQSPKYLFRKEGQNVTLSCEQNLNHDAMYWYRQDPGQGLRLIYYSQIVNDFQKGDIAEGYSVSREKKESFPLTVTSAQKNPTAFYLCASSADRSGNTIYFGEGSWLTVV.

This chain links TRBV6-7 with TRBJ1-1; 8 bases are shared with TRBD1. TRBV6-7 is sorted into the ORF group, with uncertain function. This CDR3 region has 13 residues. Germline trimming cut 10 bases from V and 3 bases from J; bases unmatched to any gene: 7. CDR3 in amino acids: CATAPDRDTEAFF. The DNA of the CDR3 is TGTGCCACCGCGCCGGACAGGGACACTGAAGCTTTCTTT.

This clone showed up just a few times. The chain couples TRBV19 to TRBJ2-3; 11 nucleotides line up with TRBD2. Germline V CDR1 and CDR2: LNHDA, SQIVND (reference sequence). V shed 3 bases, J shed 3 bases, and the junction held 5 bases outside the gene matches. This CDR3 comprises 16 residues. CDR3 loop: CASSITSGRGTDTQYF. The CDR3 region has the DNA TGTGCCAGTAGTATCACTAGCGGGAGAGGAACAGATACGCAGTATTTT.

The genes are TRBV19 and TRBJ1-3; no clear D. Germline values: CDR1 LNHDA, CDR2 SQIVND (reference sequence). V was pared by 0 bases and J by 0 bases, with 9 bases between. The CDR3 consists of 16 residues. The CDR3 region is CASSIENWSSGNTIYF. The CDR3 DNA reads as TGTGCCAGTAGTATAGAGAACTGGAGCTCTGGAAACACCATATATTTT. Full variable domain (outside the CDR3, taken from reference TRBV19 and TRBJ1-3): DGGITQSPKYLFRKEGQNVTLSCEQNLNHDAMYWYRQDPGQGLRLIYYSQIVNDFQKGDIAEGYSVSREKKESFPLTVTSAQKNPTAFYLCASSIENWSSGNTIYFGEGSWLTVV.

The CDR3 sequence is CASSEPWGLAGSNEQFF. The CDR3 DNA reads as TGTGCCAGCAGTGAGCCTTGGGGACTAGCGGGGTCCAATGAGCAGTTCTTC. The chain is built from TRBV25-1 and TRBJ2-1; 13 nucleotides line up with TRBD2. CDR1 is MGHDK and CDR2 is SYGVNS in the germline V gene. CDR3 length: 17 residues. J gave up 6 bases and V 3 bases, and 8 bases lay outside the gene matches.

CDR3 amino acids: CATSRRRQGGSGGYTF. The CDR3 region has the DNA TGTGCCACCAGCAGGCGGCGGCAGGGGGGCTCTGGTGGCTACACCTTC. The rearrangement joins TRBV15 to TRBJ1-2, with 7 bases matching TRBD1. CDR1 is LNHNV and CDR2 is YYDKDF in the germline V gene (reference sequence). This CDR3 is 16 amino acids long. J was trimmed by 7 bases and V by 3 bases; bases with no gene match: 14. Looking up the rest from reference TRBV15 and TRBJ1-2 gives the full variable domain: DAMVIQNPRYQVTQFGKPVTLSCSQTLNHNVMYWYQQKSSQAPKLLFHYYDKDFNNEADTPDNFQSRRPNTSFCFLDIRSPGLGDTAMYLCATSRRRQGGSGGYTFGSGTRLTVV.

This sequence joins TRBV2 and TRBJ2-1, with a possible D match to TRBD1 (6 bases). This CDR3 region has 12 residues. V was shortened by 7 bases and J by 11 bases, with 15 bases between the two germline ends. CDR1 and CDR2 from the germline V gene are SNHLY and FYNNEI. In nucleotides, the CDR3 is TGTGCCAGCAAGGCGACAGGCACTAAGCAGTTCTTC. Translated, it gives CASKATGTKQFF.

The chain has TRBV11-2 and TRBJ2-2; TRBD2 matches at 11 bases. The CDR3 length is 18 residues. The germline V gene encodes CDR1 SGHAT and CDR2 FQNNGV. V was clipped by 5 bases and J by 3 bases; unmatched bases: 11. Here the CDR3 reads CASSPRLAGMGDTGELFF. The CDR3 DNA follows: TGTGCCAGCAGCCCCCGACTAGCGGGGATGGGGGACACCGGGGAGCTGTTTTTT.

CDR3 nucleotides: TGTGCCAGCCGAAGGTGGGGGCCCAATCAGCCCCAGCATTTT. It is translated as CASRRWGPNQPQHF. This chain links TRBV19 with TRBJ1-5, with a tentative D call TRBD1 (6 bases). The germline V and J ends were trimmed by 9 bases and 3 bases, with 15 bases remaining between them. Germline CDR1 and CDR2: LNHDA and SQIVND (reference sequence). This CDR3 comprises 14 residues.

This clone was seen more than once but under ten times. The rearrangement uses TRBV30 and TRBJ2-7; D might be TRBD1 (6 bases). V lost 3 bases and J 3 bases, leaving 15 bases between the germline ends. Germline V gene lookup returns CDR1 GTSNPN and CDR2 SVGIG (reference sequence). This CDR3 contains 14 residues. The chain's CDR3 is CAWRDRINLYEQYF. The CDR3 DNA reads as TGTGCCTGGAGGGACAGAATCAATCTCTACGAGCAGTACTTC.

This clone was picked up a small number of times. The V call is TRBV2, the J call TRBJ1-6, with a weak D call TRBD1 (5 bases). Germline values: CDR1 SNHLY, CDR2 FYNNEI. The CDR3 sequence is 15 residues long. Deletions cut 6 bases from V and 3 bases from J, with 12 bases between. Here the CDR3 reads CASSLTDFYNSPLHF. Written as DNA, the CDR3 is TGTGCCAGCAGCTTGACAGACTTCTATAATTCACCCCTCCACTTT.

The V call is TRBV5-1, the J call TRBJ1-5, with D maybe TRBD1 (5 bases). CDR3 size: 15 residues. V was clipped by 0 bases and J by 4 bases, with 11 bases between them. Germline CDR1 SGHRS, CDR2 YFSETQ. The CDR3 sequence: CASSLEGIGNQPQHF. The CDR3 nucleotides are TGCGCCAGCAGCTTGGAGGGGATAGGGAATCAGCCCCAGCATTTT.

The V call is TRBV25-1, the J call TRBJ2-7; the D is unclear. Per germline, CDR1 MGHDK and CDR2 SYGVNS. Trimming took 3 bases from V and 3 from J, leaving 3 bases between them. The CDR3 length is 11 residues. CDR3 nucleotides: TGTGCCAGCAGTGACTTCTACGAGCAGTACTTC. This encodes CASSDFYEQYF.

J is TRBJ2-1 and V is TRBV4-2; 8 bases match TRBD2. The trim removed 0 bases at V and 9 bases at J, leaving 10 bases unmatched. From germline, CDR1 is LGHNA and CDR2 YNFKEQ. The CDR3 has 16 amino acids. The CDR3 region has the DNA TGTGCCAGCAGCCAAGATCGGAAAGCGGGAGCCCCTGAGCAGTTCTTC. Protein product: CASSQDRKAGAPEQFF.

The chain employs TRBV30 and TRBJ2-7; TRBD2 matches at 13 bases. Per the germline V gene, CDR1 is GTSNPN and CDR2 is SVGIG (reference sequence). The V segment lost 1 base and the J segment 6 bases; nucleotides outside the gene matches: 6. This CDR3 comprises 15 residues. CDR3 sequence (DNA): TGTGCCTGGAGTGCCAAAGGACTAGCGGGAGTCGAGCAGTACTTC. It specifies CAWSAKGLAGVEQYF.